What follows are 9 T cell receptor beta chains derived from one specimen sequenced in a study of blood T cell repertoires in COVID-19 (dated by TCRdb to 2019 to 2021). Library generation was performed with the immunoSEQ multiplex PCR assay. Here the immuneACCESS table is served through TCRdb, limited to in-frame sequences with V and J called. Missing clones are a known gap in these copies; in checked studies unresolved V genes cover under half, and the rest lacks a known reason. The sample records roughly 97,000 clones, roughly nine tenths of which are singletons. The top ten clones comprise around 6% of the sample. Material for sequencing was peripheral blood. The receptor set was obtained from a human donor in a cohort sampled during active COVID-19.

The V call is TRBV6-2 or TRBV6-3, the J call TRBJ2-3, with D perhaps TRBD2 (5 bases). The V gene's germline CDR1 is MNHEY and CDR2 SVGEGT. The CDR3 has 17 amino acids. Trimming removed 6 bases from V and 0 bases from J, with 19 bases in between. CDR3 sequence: CASSPMTRTPSTDTQYF. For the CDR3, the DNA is TGTGCCAGCAGCCCCATGACCCGGACTCCGAGCACAGATACGCAGTATTTT.

CDR3 nucleotides: TGTGCCAGCAGCTTAAGTCCCCGCGAATCCTACGAGCAGTACTTC. This sequence encodes CASSLSPRESYEQYF. The chain couples TRBV9 to TRBJ2-7; D remains ambiguous. The CDR3 loop spans 15 amino acids. CDR1 is SGDLS and CDR2 is YYNGEE in the germline V gene. Trimming removed 4 bases from V and 1 base from J, with 15 bases in between.

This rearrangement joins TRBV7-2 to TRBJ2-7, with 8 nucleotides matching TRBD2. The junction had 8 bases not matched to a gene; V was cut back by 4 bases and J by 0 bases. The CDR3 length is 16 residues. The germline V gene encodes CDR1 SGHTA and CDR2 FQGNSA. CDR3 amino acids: CASSSGLAFSSYEQYF. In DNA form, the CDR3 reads TGTGCCAGCAGCTCCGGACTAGCCTTCAGCTCCTACGAGCAGTACTTC.

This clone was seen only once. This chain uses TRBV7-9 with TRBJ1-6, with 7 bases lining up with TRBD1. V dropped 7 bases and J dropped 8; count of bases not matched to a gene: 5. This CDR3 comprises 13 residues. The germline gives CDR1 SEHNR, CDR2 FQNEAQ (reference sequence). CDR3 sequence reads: CASKGGGDSPLHF. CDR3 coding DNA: TGTGCCAGCAAAGGGGGCGGGGATTCACCCCTCCACTTT. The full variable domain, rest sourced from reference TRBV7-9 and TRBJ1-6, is DTGVSQNPRHKITKRGQNVTFRCDPISEHNRLYWYRQTLGQGPEFLTYFQNEAQLEKSRLLSDRFSAERPKGSFSTLEIQRTEQGDSAMYLCASKGGGDSPLHFGNGTRLTVT.

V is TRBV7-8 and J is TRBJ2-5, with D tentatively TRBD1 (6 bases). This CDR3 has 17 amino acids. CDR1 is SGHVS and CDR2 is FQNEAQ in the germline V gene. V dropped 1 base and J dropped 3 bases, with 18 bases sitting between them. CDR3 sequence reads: CASSLVGTIRPKETQYF. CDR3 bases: TGTGCCAGCAGCTTAGTAGGGACAATCCGCCCTAAAGAGACCCAGTACTTC.

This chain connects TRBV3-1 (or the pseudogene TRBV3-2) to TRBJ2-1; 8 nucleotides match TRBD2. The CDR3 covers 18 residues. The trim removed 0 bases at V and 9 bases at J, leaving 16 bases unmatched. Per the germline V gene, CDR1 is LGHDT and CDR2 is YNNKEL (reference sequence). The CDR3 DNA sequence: TGTGCCAGCAGCCAAGATCTGAGGGGACTAGGAGGGTCGGGTGAGCAGTTCTTC. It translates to CASSQDLRGLGGSGEQFF.

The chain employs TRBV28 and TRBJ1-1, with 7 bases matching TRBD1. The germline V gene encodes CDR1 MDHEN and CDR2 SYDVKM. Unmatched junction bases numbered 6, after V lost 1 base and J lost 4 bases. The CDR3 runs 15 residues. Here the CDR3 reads CASSLLDQGVTEAFF. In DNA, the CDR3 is TGTGCCAGCAGTTTATTGGACCAGGGGGTCACTGAAGCTTTCTTT.

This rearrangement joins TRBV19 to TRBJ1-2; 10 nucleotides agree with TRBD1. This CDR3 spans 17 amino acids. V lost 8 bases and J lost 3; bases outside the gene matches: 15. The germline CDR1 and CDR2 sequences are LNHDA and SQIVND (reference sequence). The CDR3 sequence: CASPPGGQGFGYYGYTF. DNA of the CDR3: TGTGCCAGTCCCCCCGGGGGACAGGGGTTCGGCTACTATGGCTACACCTTC. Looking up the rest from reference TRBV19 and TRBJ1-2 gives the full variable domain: DGGITQSPKYLFRKEGQNVTLSCEQNLNHDAMYWYRQDPGQGLRLIYYSQIVNDFQKGDIAEGYSVSREKKESFPLTVTSAQKNPTAFYLCASPPGGQGFGYYGYTFGSGTRLTVV.

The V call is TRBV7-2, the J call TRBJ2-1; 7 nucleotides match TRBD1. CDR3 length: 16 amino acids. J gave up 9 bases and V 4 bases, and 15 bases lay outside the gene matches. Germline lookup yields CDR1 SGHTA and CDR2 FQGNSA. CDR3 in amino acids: CASSSTPGQIPPEQFF. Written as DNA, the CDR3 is TGTGCCAGCAGCTCCACACCGGGACAGATCCCTCCTGAGCAGTTCTTC.